Below are 32 T cell receptor beta chains sequenced from a single sample in a study of blood T cell repertoires in COVID-19. The protocol was immunoSEQ multiplex PCR, while the TCRdb copy is restricted to in-frame clones and leaves out a portion. The sample includes under 200,000 clones, approximately 81% of them seen just once. Sequencing input: PBMCs or T cells enriched from blood (not recorded which). The receptors were gathered from a man aged 55 to 70 who had recovered from COVID-19.

This clone was seen a handful of times. V gene TRBV7-9 combines with J gene TRBJ1-4, with TRBD1 identical over 7 bases. Trimming removed 4 bases from V and 7 bases from J; junction bases left unmatched: 9. CDR3 length: 15 amino acids. Per germline, CDR1 SEHNR and CDR2 FQNEAQ (reference sequence). The CDR3 coding sequence is TGTGCCAGCAGCTCTACAGGGGCAACAGGTGAAAAACTGTTTTTT. Protein sequence: CASSSTGATGEKLFF. Variable domain in full (rest from reference TRBV7-9 and TRBJ1-4): DTGVSQNPRHKITKRGQNVTFRCDPISEHNRLYWYRQTLGQGPEFLTYFQNEAQLEKSRLLSDRFSAERPKGSFSTLEIQRTEQGDSAMYLCASSSTGATGEKLFFGSGTQLSVL.

The rearrangement joins TRBV10-2 to TRBJ1-5; D may be TRBD1 (5 bases). The CDR3 covers 13 residues. The ends were cut back, 5 bases at V and 4 bases at J, with 9 bases in the middle. Germline CDR1 is WSHSY and CDR2 is SAAADI. As DNA, the CDR3 is TGCGCCAGCAGTACGACAGAAAATCAGCCCCAGCATTTT. Translated, it gives CASSTTENQPQHF.

In its sample, this clone was seen once. The chain joins TRBV19 to TRBJ2-2, with 7 bases matching TRBD2. The CDR3 length is 14 residues. The germline V gene encodes CDR1 LNHDA and CDR2 SQIVND (reference sequence). V lost 5 bases, J lost 4 bases, and 4 bases stayed unmatched. The CDR3 sequence is CASSPRTSTGELFF. The CDR3 bases are TGTGCCAGTAGTCCGAGGACTAGCACCGGGGAGCTGTTTTTT.

In its sample, this clone was seen a few times. The chain has TRBV3-1 (or the pseudogene TRBV3-2) and TRBJ1-1, with 10 bases fitting TRBD1. The germline V gene has CDR1 LGHDT and CDR2 YNNKEL (reference sequence). With V trimmed by 1 base and J by 4 bases, 3 bases remained unmatched. CDR3 length: 15 residues. The DNA for the CDR3 is TGTGCCAGCAGCCAAGGGACAGGGGGTGGCACTGAAGCTTTCTTT. This sequence encodes CASSQGTGGGTEAFF.

The chain uses TRBV19 and TRBJ1-1; 8 nucleotides align to TRBD1. V was pared by 7 bases and J by 1 base, with 8 bases of the junction left unmatched. The CDR3 spans 15 residues. Germline V gives CDR1 LNHDA, CDR2 SQIVND (reference sequence). The CDR3 region has the DNA TGTGCCAGTAACTTGCAGGGGGCAGCGAACACTGAAGCTTTCTTT. Its translation is CASNLQGAANTEAFF.

The CDR3 DNA reads as TGCAGTGCTAGTAGTCCTAGCGGGGTTGGGGAGACCCAGTACTTC. As protein: CSASSPSGVGETQYF. This chain links TRBV20-1 with TRBJ2-5; 9 bases match TRBD2. J gave up 5 bases and V 3 bases, and 10 bases lay outside the gene matches. The CDR3 runs to 15 residues. CDR1 is DFQATT and CDR2 is SNEGSKA in the germline V gene (reference sequence).

The CDR3 region has the DNA TGCAGCGCCACCACAAGAACTACCTACGAGCAGTACTTC. This gives the protein CSATTRTTYEQYF. The gene calls are TRBV29-1 and TRBJ2-7; the D is unclear. Deletions cut 7 bases from V and 2 bases from J, with 15 bases between. Per the germline V gene, CDR1 is SQVTM and CDR2 is ANQGSEA. This CDR3 has 13 amino acids.

Details on this clone: The CDR3 end shows no conserved phenylalanine or tryptophan, and so a read error is likely. No DNA is shown, since the ends of the CDR3 on it are uncertain; the CDR3 is the one TCRdb lists. CDR3 sequence: CASSLSGQGLS. V usage is TRBV27 and J usage is TRBJ1-3; the table's D call of TRBD1 was not tested on the DNA. Germline CDR1 is MNHEY and CDR2 is SMNVEV (reference sequence). The CDR3 has 11 residues if both end residues are counted.

The chain employs TRBV9 and TRBJ2-3, with 7 bases that match TRBD2. This CDR3 comprises 17 residues. Trimming took 0 bases from V and 4 from J; bases not matched to a gene: 11. The germline gives CDR1 SGDLS, CDR2 YYNGEE. As DNA, the CDR3 is TGTGCCAGCAGCGTAGAGGCCGGCGGGAGTAGCTCAGATACGCAGTATTTT. This sequence encodes CASSVEAGGSSSDTQYF.

On this clone itself: Other DNA sequences of this sample code for an identical CDR3. The chain couples TRBV24-1 to TRBJ2-5, with TRBD1 identical over 9 bases. This CDR3 spans 12 amino acids. V was clipped by 7 bases and J by 5 bases; unmatched bases: 1. Germline assignment: CDR1 KGHDR and CDR2 SFDVKD. CDR3 DNA sequence: TGTGCCACCAGAGACAGGGGGGAGACCCAGTACTTC. Amino acid sequence: CATRDRGETQYF.

This chain uses TRBV5-4 with TRBJ2-5; D might be TRBD2 (5 bases). Per the germline V gene, CDR1 is SGHNT and CDR2 is YYREEE (reference sequence). Trimming shortened V by 0 bases and J by 2 bases, and 8 bases separated the two germline ends. The CDR3 runs to 14 residues. This CDR3 reads CASSLVSAQETQYF. The CDR3, as DNA: TGTGCCAGCAGCTTGGTTAGCGCTCAAGAGACCCAGTACTTC.

CDR3 in DNA: TGTGCCAGCAGCTTGGACAGGGTGGGGTTGGGCAATGAGCAGTTCTTC. Protein product: CASSLDRVGLGNEQFF. J is TRBJ2-1 and V is TRBV5-5, with a weak D call TRBD1 (6 bases). The CDR3 extends over 16 amino acids. Germline V gives CDR1 SGHKS, CDR2 YYEKEE (reference sequence). V lost 0 bases to trimming and J lost 6 bases, with 16 bases between them.

There are a few counts of this clone. The rearrangement uses TRBV6-6 and TRBJ1-1, with 7 bases identical to TRBD1. The CDR3 is 15 amino acids. Trimming at V came to 4 bases and at J to 0 bases, leaving 5 bases not matched to a gene. Per the germline V gene, CDR1 is MNHNY and CDR2 is SVGAGI (reference sequence). CDR3 bases: TGTGCCAGCAGTTCCTGGGACAGCTTGAACACTGAAGCTTTCTTT. It translates to CASSSWDSLNTEAFF.

This clone has only a few counts. The chain joins TRBV30 to TRBJ2-7; no clear D gene. This CDR3 region has 11 residues. Germline loops: CDR1 GTSNPN, CDR2 SVGIG (reference sequence). Between the trimmed V and J ends, which lost 5 bases and 2 bases, there was a span of 7 bases. CDR3 nucleotides: TGTGCCTGGGACACAACCTACGAGCAGTACTTC. Translating gives CAWDTTYEQYF.

The chain employs TRBV7-9 and TRBJ2-2; TRBD1 might be the D (5 bases). Germline V gene sequence: CDR1 SEHNR, CDR2 FQNEAQ (reference sequence). The V end lost 5 bases, the J end lost 0 bases, and 10 bases lay between the germline ends. CDR3 size: 15 residues. CDR3 loop: CASSPGHTNTGELFF. In DNA form, the CDR3 reads TGTGCCAGCAGCCCTGGACACACGAACACCGGGGAGCTGTTTTTT.

The V gene is TRBV18, the J gene TRBJ1-1; D ambiguous. This CDR3 has 16 amino acids. CDR1 is KGHSH and CDR2 is LQKENI in the germline V gene. Trimming removed 0 bases at V and 5 bases at J, with 16 bases between. The CDR3 protein is CASSPPEGLPGTEAFF. In DNA, the CDR3 is TGTGCCAGCTCACCACCGGAGGGATTACCGGGGACTGAAGCTTTCTTT.

V usage is TRBV14 and J usage is TRBJ1-3; D might be TRBD1 (5 bases). The CDR3 length is 14 residues. Germline CDR1 SGHDN, CDR2 FVKESK. V shed 3 bases and J shed 3 bases, with 9 bases lying between them. CDR3 coding DNA: TGTGCCAGCAGCCAGCAGGGTTTTGGAAACACCATATATTTT. It is translated as CASSQQGFGNTIYF.

The V and J genes are TRBV7-3 and TRBJ2-4, with TRBD2 matching over 8 bases. The V gene's germline CDR1 is SGHTA and CDR2 FQGTGA. This CDR3 has 19 amino acids. Trimming cost V 5 bases and J 0 bases; bases outside gene matches: 15. CDR3 loop: CASSPGFGAGGKAKNIQYF. Written as DNA, the CDR3 is TGTGCCAGCAGCCCTGGCTTCGGGGCGGGGGGTAAAGCCAAAAACATTCAGTACTTC. The full variable domain, its missing parts supplied by reference TRBV7-3 and TRBJ2-4, is GAGVSQTPSNKVTEKGKYVELRCDPISGHTALYWYRQSLGQGPEFLIYFQGTGAADDSGLPNDRFFAVRPEGSVSTLKIQRTERGDSAVYLCASSPGFGAGGKAKNIQYFGAGTRLSVL.

This clone was counted only a few times. The chain uses TRBV7-6 and TRBJ2-1; 7 bases line up with TRBD2. This CDR3 region has 17 residues. CDR1 is SGHVS, CDR2 FNYEAQ, per germline. Trimming removed 2 bases from V and 7 bases from J; junction bases left unmatched: 14. CDR3 in DNA: TGTGCCAGCAGCTTACCTCCTAGCGGTTCTCGGAAAAATGAGCAGTTCTTC. Translation gives CASSLPPSGSRKNEQFF.

The chain couples TRBV5-6 to TRBJ2-7; unclear D gene. The germline V gene has CDR1 SGHDT and CDR2 YYEEEE. The ends were cut back, 4 bases at V and 6 bases at J, with 17 bases in the middle. CDR3 size: 14 residues. The CDR3 coding sequence is TGTGCCAGCAGCCCTCCCCGCACGGAGTCCGAGCAGTACTTC. As protein: CASSPPRTESEQYF.

The chain carries TRBV9 and TRBJ2-3; 8 nucleotides agree with TRBD2. With 2 bases clipped from V and 4 bases from J, the junction kept 6 bases outside the gene matches. The CDR3 has 15 amino acids. The germline V gene has CDR1 SGDLS and CDR2 YYNGEE. The CDR3 protein is CASSVSGGRADTQYF. As DNA, the CDR3 is TGTGCCAGCAGCGTGAGCGGGGGTCGGGCAGATACGCAGTATTTT. The entire variable domain, with the rest obtained from reference TRBV9 and TRBJ2-3, is as follows: DSGVTQTPKHLITATGQRVTLRCSPRSGDLSVYWYQQSLDQGLQFLIQYYNGEERAKGNILERFSAQQFPDLHSELNLSSLELGDSALYFCASSVSGGRADTQYFGPGTRLTVL.

This sequence joins TRBV27 and TRBJ1-4, with 9 bases matching TRBD1. The J segment lost 8 bases and the V segment lost 5 bases, leaving 6 bases of the junction unmatched. This CDR3 region has 14 residues. Germline lookup yields CDR1 MNHEY and CDR2 SMNVEV (reference sequence). The CDR3 DNA is TGTGCCAGCAGTCAGAGGACAGGGGACGAAAAACTGTTTTTT. It encodes CASSQRTGDEKLFF.

The sample holds a few counts of this clone. The genes are TRBV7-6 and TRBJ2-1; no reliable D call. Germline V gene data show CDR1 as SGHVS and CDR2 as FNYEAQ. This CDR3 is 13 amino acids long. Trimming took off 1 base at V and 4 bases at J, with 5 bases between the two ends. Here the CDR3 reads CASSLGPYNEQFF. The CDR3 bases are TGTGCCAGCAGCTTAGGGCCATACAATGAGCAGTTCTTC.

The chain joins TRBV4-2 to TRBJ2-1; TRBD2 might be the D (7 bases). Trimming left V 1 base short and J 6 bases short, with 19 bases between. From germline, CDR1 is LGHNA and CDR2 YNFKEQ. The CDR3 is made up of 17 amino acids. The CDR3 coding sequence is TGTGCCAGCAGCCAAGGGGAGGGCGGGGGCCCTTTCAATGAGCAGTTCTTC. Translating gives CASSQGEGGGPFNEQFF.

The chain combines TRBV5-4 with TRBJ2-5, with D maybe TRBD2 (6 bases). V was clipped by 4 bases and J by 5 bases, with 15 bases between them. Germline lookup yields CDR1 SGHNT and CDR2 YYREEE (reference sequence). This CDR3 is built from 14 residues. This CDR3 is CASSRSLAAETQYF. The CDR3 DNA sequence: TGTGCCAGCAGCCGGTCATTAGCGGCGGAGACCCAGTACTTC.

This chain uses TRBV29-1 with TRBJ2-7; TRBD1 matches 7 bases. J was trimmed by 3 bases and V by 6 bases; bases with no gene match: 11. The CDR3 covers 14 residues. Germline CDR1 SQVTM, CDR2 ANQGSEA. CDR3 coding DNA: TGCAGCGTAAACCCCGGGGACAGATTCTACGAGCAGTACTTC. This sequence encodes CSVNPGDRFYEQYF.

This chain joins TRBV7-2 and TRBJ2-1; 12 bases are shared with TRBD2. Per the germline V gene, CDR1 is SGHTA and CDR2 is FQGNSA. The J segment lost 4 bases and the V segment lost 4 bases, leaving 2 bases of the junction unmatched. The CDR3 loop spans 15 amino acids. The CDR3, as DNA: TGTGCCAGCAGCTCCGGACTAGCGGGGTACAATGAGCAGTTCTTC. It encodes CASSSGLAGYNEQFF. The variable domain in full, with the rest retrieved from reference TRBV7-2 and TRBJ2-1, is GAGVSQSPSNKVTEKGKDVELRCDPISGHTALYWYRQSLGQGLEFLIYFQGNSAPDKSGLPSDRFSAERTGGSVSTLTIQRTQQEDSAVYLCASSSGLAGYNEQFFGPGTRLTVL.

The chain joins TRBV5-5 to TRBJ2-5; 8 bases fit TRBD2. V lost 5 bases and J lost 4; bases outside the gene matches: 7. The germline gives CDR1 SGHKS, CDR2 YYEKEE (reference sequence). The CDR3 is 14 residues long. This CDR3 reads CASRWGGGRETQYF. In nucleotides, the CDR3 is TGTGCCAGCAGGTGGGGCGGGGGGAGAGAGACCCAGTACTTC.

This clone was counted many times. V usage is TRBV18 and J usage is TRBJ2-5, with a possible D match to TRBD2 (7 bases). The CDR3 sequence is 14 residues long. Germline V gives CDR1 KGHSH, CDR2 LQKENI. Trimming shortened V by 7 bases and J by 5 bases, and 17 bases separated the two germline ends. This CDR3 is CASCERERGETQYF. DNA for the CDR3: TGTGCCAGCTGCGAGCGGGAAAGGGGGGAGACCCAGTACTTC.

The rearrangement uses TRBV19 and TRBJ1-6, with 10 bases matching TRBD1. CDR3 length equals 16 residues. V gave up 5 bases and J gave up 7 bases; unmatched junction bases: 8. Germline CDR1 and CDR2: LNHDA and SQIVND (reference sequence). For the CDR3, the DNA is TGTGCCAGTAGTCCGGCCGGGACAGGGGTGAATTCACCCCTCCACTTT. Amino acid sequence: CASSPAGTGVNSPLHF.

This sequence joins TRBV28 and TRBJ1-3; D is undetermined. V lost 6 bases and J 8 bases, leaving 8 bases between the germline ends. This CDR3 has 11 amino acids. Germline CDR1 and CDR2: MDHEN and SYDVKM. The CDR3 DNA reads TGTGCCAGCAGCCCTGGCCACACCATATATTTT. Amino acid sequence: CASSPGHTIYF. Full variable domain (outside the CDR3, taken from reference TRBV28 and TRBJ1-3): DVKVTQSSRYLVKRTGEKVFLECVQDMDHENMFWYRQDPGLGLRLIYFSYDVKMKEKGDIPEGYSVSREKKERFSLILESASTNQTSMYLCASSPGHTIYFGEGSWLTVV.

This chain links TRBV30 with TRBJ2-5, with D uncertain. The germline gives CDR1 GTSNPN, CDR2 SVGIG (reference sequence). The CDR3 has 11 amino acids. CDR3 in DNA: TGTGCTCAGCAAAGTCCGGGTACCCAGTACTTC. Its translation: CAQQSPGTQYF.